The clone carrying this TCR beta chain was picked up many times. Its specificity is not known. It was with unique molecular identifiers that the TCRbeta library was prepared. TCRdb reprocessed the PCR reads via MiXCR and lists one record per CDR3 protein. The repertoire holds some 150,000 distinct CDR3 sequences, with 8.8% as singletons. Germline values: CDR1 MGHRA, CDR2 YSYEKL. CDR3 length equals 14 residues. Trimming cost V 7 bases and J 4 bases, with 16 bases left between them. This sample was taken from a study of T-cell reconstitution after alpha-beta-depleted transplantation in children. Study-wide findings and caveats: Newly made T cells mostly supplied T-cell counts and diversity one year after transplant. Some patients' high day-60 TCRbeta diversity was traced to surviving recipient T cells and thymic progenitors. Roughly two months post-transplant, alpha-beta T cells reportedly originated from several hundred graft clones that had expanded.

The source material was PBMCs, mostly from graft donor cells, sampled 180 days after TCRalphabeta/CD19-depleted stem cell transplant. V and J are TRBV4-1 and TRBJ2-5; D may be TRBD1 or TRBD2 (5 bases each). The sequence derives from a female patient aged 2-10 years who had a stem cell transplant for congenital amegakaryocytic thrombocytopenia, so the T cells may come from the graft donor. The CDR3 is CASKPRAGRETQYF. The CDR3 DNA reads TGCGCCAGCAAACCTAGGGCAGGGAGAGAGACCCAGTACTTC.